The sequence of this T cell receptor (beta chain) was determined in a study of T cells in Graves' hyperthyroidism and ophthalmopathy. This clonotype was detected ten times or more. Its antigen is unknown. What was amplified from RNA transcripts were TCR beta CDR3 regions. The HTBI primer set served for first-round RT-PCR of the TCR CDR3. TCRdb itself ran the multiplex PCR reads through MiXCR, one entry per CDR3 protein. The data show 250,000 or so distinct CDR3 sequences, roughly 15% seen once. Every diagnosis used clinical symptoms, serum thyroxine and TRAb, thyroid ultrasound and orbital computed tomography. Out of more than 8 ml of fresh peripheral blood came the PBMCs. Study outcomes and limitations: Researchers report that a 13 V-J model separated ophthalmopathy from stable hyperthyroidism. Ophthalmopathy prediction by the model preceded onset by a median about 6.5 months.

Germline V gene data show CDR1 as SNHLY and CDR2 as FYNNEI. Trimming took 6 bases from V and 2 from J; bases not matched to a gene: 5. The CDR3 extends over 14 amino acids. The rearrangement uses TRBV2 and TRBJ2-3; 7 bases match TRBD1. The sequence was obtained from a woman between 45 and 65 years old with Graves' hyperthyroidism that later progressed to Graves' ophthalmopathy. The sequencing sample was made of blood. Here the CDR3 reads CASSPGGFTDTQYF. DNA for the CDR3: TGTGCCAGCAGCCCAGGGGGTTTCACAGATACGCAGTATTTT.